This T cell receptor (beta chain) was recorded in a study of CD8+ T cells in alopecia areata. Following extraction, RNA underwent reverse transcription to cDNA, which served as the sequencing template. Produced via immunoSEQ multiplex PCR; TCRdb's table is partial and in-frame only. Among over 120,000 clones, approximately 50% were seen once, and the ten largest hold roughly 0.99%. Findings of the study overall: Higher clonality was seen in lesional scalp than in normal scalp, especially in alopecia totalis/universalis.

V gave up 7 bases and J gave up 3 bases; unmatched junction bases: 9. CDR3 size: 14 residues. The germline CDR1 and CDR2 sequences are SQVTM and ANQGSEA. Peripheral blood samples and lesional scalp punch biopsies were obtained from alopecia areata patients. Researchers picked out CD4+ and CD8+ T cells from PBMCs by sorting. Only a few counts were recorded for this clone. Its antigen is currently unknown. The chain has TRBV29-1 and TRBJ2-7; TRBD2 matches at 10 bases. The sequences come from CD4+ T cells sorted from blood, collected at week 0. This TCR was sampled from a human donor with alopecia areata. For the CDR3, the DNA is TGCAGCGCCGCGAGCGGGAGGGGACGCTACGAGCAGTACTTC. Translation: CSAASGRGRYEQYF.